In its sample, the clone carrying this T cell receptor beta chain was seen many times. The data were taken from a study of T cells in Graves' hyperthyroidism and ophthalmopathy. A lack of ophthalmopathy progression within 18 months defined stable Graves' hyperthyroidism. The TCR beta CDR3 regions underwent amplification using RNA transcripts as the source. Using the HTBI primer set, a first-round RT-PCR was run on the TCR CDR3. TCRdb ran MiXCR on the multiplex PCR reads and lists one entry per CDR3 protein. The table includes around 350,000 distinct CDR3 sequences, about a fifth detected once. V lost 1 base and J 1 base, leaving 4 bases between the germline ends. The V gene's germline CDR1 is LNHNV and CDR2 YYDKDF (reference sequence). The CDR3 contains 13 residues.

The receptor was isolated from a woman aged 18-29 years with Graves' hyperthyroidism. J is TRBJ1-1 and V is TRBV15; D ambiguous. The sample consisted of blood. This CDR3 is CATSRGRNTEAFF. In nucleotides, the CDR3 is TGTGCCACCAGCAGAGGACGGAACACTGAAGCTTTCTTT.